This T cell receptor (beta chain) was sequenced in a study of regulatory T cells in long-lasting Graves disease. Building of the TCR beta libraries involved iRepertoire HTBI primers and Arm-PCR of CDR3 regions. One entry per CDR3 protein results from TCRdb running MiXCR on the multiplex PCR reads. The sample records 700,000 or so distinct CDR3 sequences, 25% to 35% being singletons. This clonotype was recorded a few times. Time point noted: persistent/refractory GD, antithyroid drugs over 5 years with positive TRAb. RNA isolated from PBMCs was used to make the TCR library. V lost 4 bases to trimming and J lost 11 bases, with 17 bases between them. Germline-derived CDR1 and CDR2 are MGHDK and SYGVNS. The CDR3 runs to 13 residues.

The rearrangement uses TRBV25-1 and TRBJ1-1, with D tentatively TRBD1 (5 bases). Sequences were derived from peripheral blood mononuclear cells (PBMCs), sampled when the disease was refractory, from a patient treated with antithyroid drugs. The receptor was isolated from a female donor with Graves disease. The CDR3 loop reads CASSVRGAEIAFF. CDR3 sequence (DNA): TGTGCCAGCAGTGTCAGAGGGGCAGAGATTGCTTTCTTT.